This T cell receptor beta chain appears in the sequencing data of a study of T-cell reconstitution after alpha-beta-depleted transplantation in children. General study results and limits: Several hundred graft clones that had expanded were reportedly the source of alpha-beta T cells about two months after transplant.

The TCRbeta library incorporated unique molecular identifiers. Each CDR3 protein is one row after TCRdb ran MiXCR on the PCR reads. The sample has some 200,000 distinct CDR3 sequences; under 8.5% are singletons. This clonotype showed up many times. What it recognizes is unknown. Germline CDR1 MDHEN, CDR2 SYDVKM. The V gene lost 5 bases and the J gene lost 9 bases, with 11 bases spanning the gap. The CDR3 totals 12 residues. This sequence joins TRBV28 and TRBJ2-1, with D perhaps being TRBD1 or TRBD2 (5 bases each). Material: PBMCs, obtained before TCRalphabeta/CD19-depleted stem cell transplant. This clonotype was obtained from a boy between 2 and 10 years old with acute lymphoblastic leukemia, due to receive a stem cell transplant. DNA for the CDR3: TGTGCCAGCAGTCTGGGGGTATTTGAGCAGTTCTTC. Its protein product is CASSLGVFEQFF.